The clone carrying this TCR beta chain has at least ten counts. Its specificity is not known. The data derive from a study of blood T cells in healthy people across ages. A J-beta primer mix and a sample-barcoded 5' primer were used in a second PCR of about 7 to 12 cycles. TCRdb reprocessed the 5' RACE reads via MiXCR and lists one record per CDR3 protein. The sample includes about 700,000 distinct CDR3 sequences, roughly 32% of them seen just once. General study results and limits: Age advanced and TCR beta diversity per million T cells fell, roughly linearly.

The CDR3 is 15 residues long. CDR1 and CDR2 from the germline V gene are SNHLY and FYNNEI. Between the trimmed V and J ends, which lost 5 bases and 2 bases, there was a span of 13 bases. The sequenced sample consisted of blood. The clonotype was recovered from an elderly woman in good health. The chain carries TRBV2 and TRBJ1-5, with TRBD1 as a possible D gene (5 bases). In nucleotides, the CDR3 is TGTGCCAGCAGTCCAGGGACTAATGGCAATCAGCCCCAGCATTTT. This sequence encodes CASSPGTNGNQPQHF.